Listed below are T cell receptor beta chains from one sample, sequenced in a study of CD8+ T cells in alopecia areata. The data were produced by immunoSEQ multiplex PCR, yet TCRdb's version contains in-frame clones alone and is incomplete. The sample carries 13,000 or so clones, 56% recorded once. The source material was skin. These receptors were obtained from a human donor with alopecia areata. The CDR3 runs from the conserved cysteine through the conserved F or W. The D gene is left open where the match is weak. For some rows the clone size is stated as once, few or many, or as a class when expanded; others skip it.

CDR3 protein,CDR3 DNA,clone size,V gene,D gene,J gene
CSSGTGFF,TGCAGTTCCGGGACAGGCTTCTTC,-,TRBV29-1,TRBD1,TRBJ2-1
CASSISGGPYNEQFF,TGTGCCAGCAGCATTAGCGGGGGGCCCTACAATGAGCAGTTCTTC,medium-sized,TRBV7-3,TRBD2,TRBJ2-1
CASSIGNPYTGLNTEAFF,TGTGCCAGTAGTATAGGGAACCCATACACAGGGCTGAACACTGAAGCTTTCTTT,-,TRBV19,-,TRBJ1-1
CSVEFPTSGPAYEQYF,TGCAGCGTTGAATTCCCGACTAGCGGGCCTGCCTACGAGCAGTACTTC,-,TRBV29-1,TRBD2,TRBJ2-7
CASSLLLADTGELFF,TGTGCCAGCAGCTTATTACTAGCGGACACCGGGGAGCTGTTTTTT,-,TRBV7-9,TRBD2,TRBJ2-2
CASSFLGRRNTEAFF,TGTGCCAGCAGTTTCCTAGGACGGAGGAACACTGAAGCTTTCTTT,-,TRBV27,-,TRBJ1-1
CASSWTGPNTEAFF,TGTGCCAGCAGCTGGACAGGGCCGAACACTGAAGCTTTCTTT,large,TRBV7-9,TRBD1,TRBJ1-1
CASRAAGTALSTEGAFF,TGTGCCAGCAGGGCTGCCGGGACAGCTCTATCAACGGAGGGAGCTTTCTTT,-,TRBV28,TRBD1,TRBJ1-1
CASSLESSSYNEQFF,TGTGCCAGCAGCTTAGAATCCAGTTCCTACAATGAGCAGTTCTTC,medium-sized,TRBV7-2,-,TRBJ2-1
CASSQGIDTQYF,TGTGCCAGCAGCCAGGGGATAGATACGCAGTATTTT,few,TRBV7-8,-,TRBJ2-3
CASCWDRETLDQYF,TGTGCCAGCTGCTGGGACAGGGAAACTTTGGATCAGTACTTC,-,TRBV2,TRBD1,TRBJ2-7
CASSRPWAGQETQYF,TGCGCCAGCAGCCGCCCTTGGGCAGGGCAAGAGACCCAGTACTTC,-,TRBV4-1,-,TRBJ2-5
CASSPSYPVSEAFF,TGTGCCAGCAGCCCGTCGTACCCCGTTTCGGAAGCTTTCTTT,-,TRBV7-9,-,TRBJ1-1
CSVQGGTSGIRPQDTQYF,TGCAGCGTCCAAGGCGGGACTAGCGGGATCCGCCCCCAAGATACGCAGTATTTT,-,TRBV29-1,TRBD2,TRBJ2-3
CASSPGAATNEKLFF,TGTGCCAGCTCACCAGGCGCTGCAACTAATGAAAAACTGTTTTTT,-,TRBV18,-,TRBJ1-4
CASSLDDRYEQYF,TGCGCCAGCAGCTTGGACGACAGGTACGAGCAGTACTTC,-,TRBV5-1,-,TRBJ2-7
CASSATGHTDTQYF,TGTGCCAGCAGTGCAACGGGCCACACAGATACGCAGTATTTT,few,TRBV6-4,-,TRBJ2-3
CSAAGTGGFYEQYF,TGCAGCGCAGCCGGGACAGGGGGCTTTTACGAGCAGTACTTC,few,TRBV29-1,TRBD1,TRBJ2-7
CASSLNWRETQYF,TGTGCCAGCAGCTTAAACTGGAGGGAGACCCAGTACTTC,once,TRBV7-2,-,TRBJ2-5
CASSADGKLFF,TGTGCCAGCTCCGCCGATGGGAAACTGTTTTTT,-,TRBV18,-,TRBJ1-4
CASSPGGPGETPRDEQFF,TGTGCCAGCTCACCAGGAGGCCCGGGGGAGACCCCTCGGGATGAGCAGTTCTTC,few,TRBV18,-,TRBJ2-1
CASSQMDNYGYTF,TGTGCCAGCAGTCAAATGGATAACTATGGCTACACCTTC,-,TRBV6-5,-,TRBJ1-2
CASSLYPLGESSTAKNIQYF,TGCGCCAGCAGCTTGTATCCCCTAGGGGAGTCTTCAACTGCCAAAAACATTCAGTACTTC,few,TRBV5-1,-,TRBJ2-4
CASSRARGIGETQYF,TGCGCCAGCAGCCGGGCTCGAGGGATTGGGGAGACCCAGTACTTC,once,TRBV4-3,-,TRBJ2-5
CASSFRSGAQQPTDTQYF,TGTGCCAGCAGCTTCCGTTCCGGGGCCCAGCAGCCTACAGATACGCAGTATTTT,-,TRBV5-4,-,TRBJ2-3
CASSYFLTGGGHEQFF,TGTGCCAGCAGTTACTTTCTGACAGGGGGGGGACATGAGCAGTTCTTC,few,TRBV6-5,TRBD1,TRBJ2-1
CAWRGVGNTEAFF,TGTGCCTGGAGGGGGGTGGGCAACACTGAAGCTTTCTTT,few,TRBV30,-,TRBJ1-1
CASSEALDKRPQHF,TGTGCCAGCAGTGAAGCTCTGGACAAGCGGCCCCAGCATTTT,-,TRBV2,-,TRBJ1-5
CASSPDGFKQETQYF,TGTGCCAGCAGCCCAGATGGATTCAAGCAAGAGACCCAGTACTTC,-,TRBV13,-,TRBJ2-5
CAWGDRTSGMVSTDTQYF,TGTGCCTGGGGGGATCGGACTAGCGGGATGGTTAGCACAGATACGCAGTATTTT,-,TRBV30,TRBD2,TRBJ2-3
CASSEQGIYEQYF,TGTGCCAGCAGCGAACAGGGGATCTACGAGCAGTACTTC,-,TRBV2,TRBD1,TRBJ2-7
CASRDQGADTEAFF,TGTGCCAGCAGGGACCAGGGGGCGGACACTGAAGCTTTCTTT,-,TRBV5-4,TRBD1,TRBJ1-1
CASSRLQGIGEKLFF,TGCGCCAGCAGCCGCTTACAGGGGATTGGTGAAAAACTGTTTTTT,-,TRBV4-1,TRBD1,TRBJ1-4
CASIRLGTDTQYF,TGTGCCAGCATCAGACTGGGTACAGATACGCAGTATTTT,few,TRBV6-1,-,TRBJ2-3
CASSEYRGDTSYEQYF,TGTGCCAGCAGTGAATATAGGGGGGACACCTCCTACGAGCAGTACTTC,-,TRBV25-1,-,TRBJ2-7
CASSYDVGNQPQHF,TGTGCCAGCAGCTACGACGTGGGCAATCAGCCCCAGCATTTT,-,TRBV16,-,TRBJ1-5
CASSAAVGNQPQHF,TGTGCCAGCAGCGCAGCTGTGGGCAATCAGCCCCAGCATTTT,few,TRBV2,-,TRBJ1-5
CASSVSGTGQETQYF,TGTGCCAGCAGCGTCTCCGGGACTGGGCAAGAGACCCAGTACTTC,few,TRBV9,-,TRBJ2-5
CASSPLGGARDEQFF,TGTGCCAGCAGCCCCCTGGGCGGGGCTAGGGATGAGCAGTTCTTC,-,TRBV11-2,-,TRBJ2-1
CASSTGPSTDTQYF,TGTGCCAGCAGCACGGGACCCAGCACAGATACGCAGTATTTT,-,TRBV7-2,-,TRBJ2-3
CASSFLDVGSGEDTDTQYF,TGTGCCAGCAGCTTTCTCGACGTTGGGAGCGGAGAAGACACAGATACGCAGTATTTT,-,TRBV11-2,-,TRBJ2-3
CASSPPDRAYEQYF,TGTGCCAGCAGTCCCCCCGACAGGGCGTACGAGCAGTACTTC,-,TRBV27,TRBD1,TRBJ2-7
CASRPSGVDTGELFF,TGTGCCAGCAGGCCTTCAGGGGTCGACACCGGGGAGCTGTTTTTT,-,TRBV28,-,TRBJ2-2
CASSLSGYEQYF,TGTGCCAGCAGCCTCTCGGGCTACGAGCAGTACTTC,-,TRBV28,-,TRBJ2-7
CSVEDWRISAEFTDTQYF,TGCAGCGTTGAAGATTGGCGGATTAGCGCCGAATTCACAGATACGCAGTATTTT,once,TRBV29-1,-,TRBJ2-3
CASSSTGQGVYEQYF,TGTGCCAGCAGCTCGACAGGACAGGGGGTCTACGAGCAGTACTTC,-,TRBV5-4,TRBD1,TRBJ2-7
CASSAKDRGNTEAFF,TGTGCCAGCAGCGCCAAGGACAGGGGAAACACTGAAGCTTTCTTT,-,TRBV6-1,TRBD1,TRBJ1-1
CASSLVGSSGANVLTF,TGCGCCAGCAGCTTGGTAGGAAGCTCTGGGGCCAACGTCCTGACTTTC,few,TRBV5-1,-,TRBJ2-6
CASSPGGFGPQHF,TGTGCCAGCAGCCCGGGTGGCTTTGGGCCCCAGCATTTT,-,TRBV7-8,-,TRBJ1-5
CASSQGAGGTEAFF,TGTGCCAGCAGCCAAGGAGCAGGGGGCACTGAAGCTTTCTTT,few,TRBV14,TRBD1,TRBJ1-1
CAWSANTDTQYF,TGTGCCTGGAGTGCGAACACAGATACGCAGTATTTT,-,TRBV30,-,TRBJ2-3
CASGLERFNEQFF,TGTGCTAGTGGTTTAGAGCGGTTCAATGAGCAGTTCTTC,-,TRBV12-5,-,TRBJ2-1
CASNSRRPPLHF,TGTGCCAGCAACTCGCGACGGCCACCCCTCCACTTT,-,TRBV28,-,TRBJ1-6
CASSRTARYEQYF,TGTGCCAGCAGTCGGACGGCTCGCTACGAGCAGTACTTC,-,TRBV27,-,TRBJ2-7
CASSYSESYEQYF,TGTGCCAGCAGTTACTCGGAGAGCTACGAGCAGTACTTC,-,TRBV6-5,-,TRBJ2-7
CASTDRNTEAFF,TGTGCCAGCACCGACAGGAACACTGAAGCTTTCTTT,-,TRBV9,-,TRBJ1-1
CASSPGTSGGQMQFF,TGCGCCAGCAGCCCCGGGACTAGCGGGGGGCAAATGCAGTTCTTC,-,TRBV5-1,TRBD2,TRBJ2-1
CASSFGIRVSYEQYF,TGTGCCAGCAGTTTTGGGATTCGGGTCTCCTACGAGCAGTACTTC,once,TRBV6-5,-,TRBJ2-7
CASSYDRDSRYEQYF,TGCGCCAGCAGCTATGACCGGGACTCTCGCTACGAGCAGTACTTC,-,TRBV4-3,-,TRBJ2-7
CASRGDFLRGTQYF,TGTGCCAGCAGGGGGGACTTCCTGCGGGGTACGCAGTATTTT,-,TRBV2,-,TRBJ2-3